This is a list of T cell receptor beta chains from one sample in a study of early T cells in non-severe SARS-CoV-2 infection. From the 5' RACE reads, TCRdb called clonotypes with MiXCR, one entry per CDR3 protein. The sample has tens of thousands of distinct CDR3 sequences, roughly 3.9% seen once. The sample comprised whole blood. Receptors were obtained from an adult who was a healthcare worker with PCR-confirmed SARS-CoV-2 infection or an uninfected control (not recorded which). Both conserved end residues are part of each CDR3. A D gene is named only where the DNA matches it firmly. Not every row has a clone size; where given, it reads once, few, many or a size class.

j_call clone_size d_call v_call cdr3_aa cdr3_nt
TRBJ2-1 many - TRBV27 CASKQTPPRQTLPFLFF TGTGCCAGCAAGCAGACTCCCCCCAGACAGACCCTTCCCTTCCTGTTCTTC
TRBJ2-1 many - TRBV7-3 CASSTTVYNEQFF TGTGCCAGCAGCACGACCGTTTACAATGAGCAGTTCTTC
TRBJ2-3 few - TRBV7-9 CASSLVTTDTQYF TGTGCCAGCAGCTTAGTAACCACAGATACGCAGTATTTT
TRBJ2-1 many - TRBV12-3/TRBV12-4 CASSKRVARSSYNEQFF TGTGCCAGCAGCAAAAGGGTAGCGCGTAGCTCCTACAATGAGCAGTTCTTC
TRBJ2-1 many TRBD2 TRBV29-1 CSVTSGRLDEQFF TGCAGCGTCACTAGCGGGAGACTAGATGAGCAGTTCTTC
TRBJ2-4 many - TRBV7-8 CASSLTDGLLAKNIQYF TGTGCCAGCAGCTTAACTGACGGGTTACTAGCCAAAAACATTCAGTACTTC
TRBJ2-1 many - TRBV25-1 CASSEYARFSEQFF TGTGCCAGCAGTGAATATGCCAGGTTCAGTGAGCAGTTCTTC
TRBJ1-2 many - TRBV6-5 CASRRTLGSGNGYTF TGTGCCAGCAGGCGCACCCTCGGGTCGGGGAATGGCTACACCTTC
TRBJ2-2 - - TRBV7-2 CASSFSSNTGELFF TGTGCCAGCAGCTTTAGCTCGAACACCGGGGAGCTGTTTTTT
TRBJ2-1 many TRBD2 TRBV5-1 CASSELAGTHNEQFF TGCGCCAGCAGCGAACTAGCGGGGACACACAATGAGCAGTTCTTC
TRBJ2-2 many - TRBV5-8 CASSLQLLTGELFF TGTGCCAGCAGCTTGCAACTACTCACCGGGGAGCTGTTTTTT
TRBJ2-1 many - TRBV7-6 CASSALLAGPYNEQFF TGTGCCAGCAGCGCCCTCCTAGCTGGGCCCTACAATGAGCAGTTCTTC
TRBJ2-3 few - TRBV7-2 CASSYPQVDTQYF TGTGCCAGCAGCTACCCACAGGTTGATACGCAGTATTTT
TRBJ2-3 many - TRBV9 CASSVAVTKDTQYF TGTGCCAGCAGCGTAGCCGTCACCAAAGATACGCAGTATTTT
TRBJ2-2 many TRBD2 TRBV18 CASSLLTGGSTGELFF TGTGCCAGCTCCCTCCTAACGGGAGGTTCAACCGGGGAGCTGTTTTTT
TRBJ1-5 many TRBD1 TRBV2 CASSKGQGVEAQHF TGTGCCAGCAGCAAGGGACAGGGAGTGGAGGCCCAGCATTTT
TRBJ2-5 few - TRBV4-1 CASSQDLGKETQYF TGCGCCAGCAGCCAAGATCTGGGGAAAGAGACCCAGTACTTC
TRBJ2-1 - TRBD2 TRBV3-1 CASSHKTSGRTYNEQFF TGTGCCAGCAGTCACAAGACTAGCGGGAGGACCTACAATGAGCAGTTCTTC
TRBJ2-3 many - TRBV14 CASSRTGRGTDTQYF TGTGCCAGCAGCCGGACAGGGAGGGGCACAGATACGCAGTATTTT
TRBJ1-1 many - TRBV29-1 CSARDIGTEAFF TGCAGCGCCAGGGACATCGGGACAGAAGCTTTCTTT
TRBJ1-5 many TRBD1 TRBV7-2 CASSLQQGGNQPQHF TGTGCCAGCAGCTTACAACAGGGGGGCAATCAGCCCCAGCATTTT
TRBJ2-7 many - TRBV7-6 CASSLDGLAYEQYF TGTGCCAGCAGCTTAGATGGGTTAGCCTACGAGCAGTACTTC
TRBJ2-5 many - TRBV6-2/TRBV6-3 CASSYTKGLEETQYF TGTGCCAGCAGTTACACGAAAGGACTCGAAGAGACCCAGTACTTC
TRBJ2-5 few TRBD2 TRBV4-3 CASSPSSGRAGETQYF TGCGCCAGCAGCCCCTCTAGCGGGAGGGCGGGGGAGACCCAGTACTTC
TRBJ2-1 many - TRBV20-1 CSASGDAYNEQFF TGCAGTGCTAGCGGGGACGCCTACAATGAGCAGTTCTTC
TRBJ2-2 many TRBD1 TRBV7-6 CASSLRDSYTGELFF TGTGCCAGCAGCCTCCGGGACAGCTACACCGGGGAGCTGTTTTTT
TRBJ2-7 few TRBD2 TRBV7-9 CASSLAGTSGRVYEQYF TGTGCCAGCAGCTTAGCGGGGACTAGCGGGAGAGTTTACGAGCAGTACTTC
TRBJ1-1 many - TRBV9 CASSADIGTEAFF TGTGCCAGCAGCGCTGATATCGGGACTGAAGCTTTCTTT
TRBJ2-7 many TRBD1 TRBV29-1 CSVVLRPGQYSYEQYF TGCAGCGTTGTTTTGAGGCCGGGACAGTATTCCTACGAGCAGTACTTC
TRBJ1-1 few - TRBV14 CASSQVPGEAFF TGTGCCAGCAGCCAAGTACCAGGTGAAGCTTTCTTT
TRBJ2-7 few - TRBV21-1 CASSLVLRDNYEQYF TGTGCCAGCAGCCTCGTACTCCGGGACAACTACGAGCAGTACTTC
TRBJ2-5 many - TRBV6-2/TRBV6-3 CASSPPGLQARETQYF TGTGCCAGCAGCCCACCCGGGCTACAGGCGAGGGAGACCCAGTACTTC
TRBJ2-3 many - TRBV29-1 CSVELGASDTQYF TGCAGCGTTGAGTTAGGGGCGTCAGATACGCAGTATTTT
TRBJ1-6 few TRBD1 TRBV5-1 CASSQGQEARGNSPLHF TGCGCCAGCAGCCAGGGACAGGAGGCGCGGGGTAATTCACCCCTCCACTTT
TRBJ1-5 many - TRBV6-2/TRBV6-3 CASSLGPSAQPQHF TGTGCCAGCAGTTTGGGACCATCGGCCCAGCCCCAGCATTTT
TRBJ2-7 many TRBD1 TRBV5-6 CASSPDRASYEQYF TGTGCCAGCAGCCCGGACAGGGCCTCCTACGAGCAGTACTTC